This T cell receptor (beta chain) was sequenced for a study of control samples from healthy donors and cancer patients. V lost 1 base, J lost 3 bases, and 6 bases stayed unmatched. The CDR3 is 18 amino acids. The germline CDR1 and CDR2 sequences are LGHDT and YNNKEL (reference sequence). The method was immunoSEQ multiplex PCR; TCRdb's version includes in-frame clones alone and lacks a portion of them. The data hold about 58,000 clones, with about 89% observed a single time. Material: PBMCs. J is TRBJ2-3 and V is TRBV3-1 (or the pseudogene TRBV3-2); 14 bases match TRBD2. This clonotype originated in a woman in her fifties or sixties with lung cancer. CDR3 residues: CASSQGLAGGPWTDTQYF. CDR3 in DNA: TGTGCCAGCAGCCAAGGACTAGCGGGAGGGCCATGGACAGATACGCAGTATTTT.